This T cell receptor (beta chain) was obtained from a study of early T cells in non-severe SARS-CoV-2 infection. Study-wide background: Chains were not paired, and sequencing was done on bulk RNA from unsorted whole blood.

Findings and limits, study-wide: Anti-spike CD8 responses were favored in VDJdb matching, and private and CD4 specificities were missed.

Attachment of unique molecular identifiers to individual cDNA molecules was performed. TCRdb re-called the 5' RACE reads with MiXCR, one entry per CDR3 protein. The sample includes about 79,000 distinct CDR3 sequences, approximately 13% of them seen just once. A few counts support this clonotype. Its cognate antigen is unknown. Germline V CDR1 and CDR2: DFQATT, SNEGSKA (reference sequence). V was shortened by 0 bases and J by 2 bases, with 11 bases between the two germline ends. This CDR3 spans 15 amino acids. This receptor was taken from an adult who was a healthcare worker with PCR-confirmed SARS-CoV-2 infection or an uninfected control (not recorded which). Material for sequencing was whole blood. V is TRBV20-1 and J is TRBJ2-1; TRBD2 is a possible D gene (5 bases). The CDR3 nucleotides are TGCAGTGCTAGAGATCAGAGCGGAGCCTACAATGAGCAGTTCTTC. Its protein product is CSARDQSGAYNEQFF.